This T cell receptor beta chain stems from a study of blood T cell repertoires in COVID-19. In the study overall: Donors in the United States, Italy and Spain gave samples during acute or convalescent COVID-19.

The table came from immunoSEQ multiplex PCR; TCRdb's copy has only in-frame clones and leaves some out. The sample includes some 200,000 clones, about four fifths of them seen just once. The CDR3 runs 13 residues. Germline V lookup: CDR1 SGHDT, CDR2 YYEEEE. The V and J ends lost 6 bases and 15 bases, in that order; junction bases with no gene match: 15. This TCR was recovered from a woman in her 40s with COVID-19, enrolled during active disease. The chain recombines TRBV5-6 with TRBJ2-1; 7 positions agree with TRBD2. The sample was peripheral blood. The CDR3 protein is CASTPGGSPGGFF. CDR3 bases: TGTGCCAGCACCCCGGGCGGGAGCCCTGGTGGGTTCTTC.